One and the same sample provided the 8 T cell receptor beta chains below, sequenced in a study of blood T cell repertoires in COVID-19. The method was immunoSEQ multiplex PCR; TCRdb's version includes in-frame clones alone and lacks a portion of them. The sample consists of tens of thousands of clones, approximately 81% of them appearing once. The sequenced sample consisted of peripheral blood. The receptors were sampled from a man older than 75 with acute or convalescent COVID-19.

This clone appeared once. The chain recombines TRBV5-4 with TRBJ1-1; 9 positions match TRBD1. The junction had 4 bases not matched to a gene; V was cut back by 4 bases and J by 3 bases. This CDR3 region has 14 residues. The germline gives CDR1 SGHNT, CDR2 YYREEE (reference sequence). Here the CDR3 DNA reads TGTGCCAGCAGCCTCCGGGACAGGGACACTGAAGCTTTCTTT. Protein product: CASSLRDRDTEAFF.

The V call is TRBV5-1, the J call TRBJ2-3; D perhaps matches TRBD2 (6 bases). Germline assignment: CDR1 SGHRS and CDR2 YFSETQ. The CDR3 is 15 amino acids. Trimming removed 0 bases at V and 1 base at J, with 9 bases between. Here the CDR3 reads CASSLVGRRTDTQYF. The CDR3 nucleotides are TGCGCCAGCAGCTTGGTCGGGAGACGCACAGATACGCAGTATTTT.

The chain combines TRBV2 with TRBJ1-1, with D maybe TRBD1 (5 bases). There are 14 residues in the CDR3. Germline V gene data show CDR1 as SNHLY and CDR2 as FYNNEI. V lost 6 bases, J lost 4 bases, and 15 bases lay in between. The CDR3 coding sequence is TGTGCCAGCAGGAAGGATGGGGCAGGCACTGAAGCTTTCTTT. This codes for CASRKDGAGTEAFF.

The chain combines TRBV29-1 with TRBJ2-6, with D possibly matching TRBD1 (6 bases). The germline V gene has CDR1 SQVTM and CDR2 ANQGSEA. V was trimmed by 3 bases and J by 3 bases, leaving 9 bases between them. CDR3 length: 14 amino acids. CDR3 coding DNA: TGCAGCGTTGATGAAGGGGGTGGGGCCAACGTCCTGACTTTC. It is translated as CSVDEGGGANVLTF. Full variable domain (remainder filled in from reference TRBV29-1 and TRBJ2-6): SAVISQKPSRDICQRGTSLTIQCQVDSQVTMMFWYRQQPGQSLTLIATANQGSEATYESGFVIDKFPISRPNLTFSTLTVSNMSPEDSSIYLCSVDEGGGANVLTFGAGSRLTVL.

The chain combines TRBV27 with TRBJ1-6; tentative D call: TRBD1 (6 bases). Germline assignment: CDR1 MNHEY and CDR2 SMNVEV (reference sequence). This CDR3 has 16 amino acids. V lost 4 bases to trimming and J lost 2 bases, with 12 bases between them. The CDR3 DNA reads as TGTGCCAGCAGTTATCAGGGGCTCACCTATAATTCACCCCTCCACTTT. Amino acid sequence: CASSYQGLTYNSPLHF.

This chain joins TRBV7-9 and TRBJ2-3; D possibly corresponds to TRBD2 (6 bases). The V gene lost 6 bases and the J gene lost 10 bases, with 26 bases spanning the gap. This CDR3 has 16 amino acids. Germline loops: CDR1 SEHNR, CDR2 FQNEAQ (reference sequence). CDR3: CASSSPFLADVPSQYF. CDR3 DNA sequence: TGTGCCAGCAGTTCCCCTTTCTTAGCGGACGTTCCTTCGCAGTATTTT.

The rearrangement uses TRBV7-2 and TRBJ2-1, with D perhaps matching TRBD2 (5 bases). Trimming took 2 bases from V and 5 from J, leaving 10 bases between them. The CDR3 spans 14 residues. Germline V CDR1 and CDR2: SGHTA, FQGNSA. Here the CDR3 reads CASSLFVTNNEQFF. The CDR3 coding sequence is TGTGCCAGCAGCTTATTTGTGACTAACAATGAGCAGTTCTTC.

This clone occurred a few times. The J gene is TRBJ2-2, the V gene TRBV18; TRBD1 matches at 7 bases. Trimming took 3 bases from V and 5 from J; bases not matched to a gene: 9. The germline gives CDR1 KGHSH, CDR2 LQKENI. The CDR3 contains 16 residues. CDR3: CASSPGQAIPTGELFF. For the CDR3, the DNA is TGTGCCAGCTCACCTGGACAGGCGATCCCTACCGGGGAGCTGTTTTTT.